This TCR beta chain stems from a study of shared clonotypes between healthy human individuals. Study-level points and caveats: The study found 4.5% to 6% of naive CD4 clonotypes shared across a handful of donors. The four-donor shared clonotypes exceeded non-shared clonotypes in generation probability, with non-shared ones scoring lower.

Notes on this clone: What it binds is not known.

The assay was immunoSEQ multiplex PCR, and TCRdb's table has in-frame clones only and misses some. Found here are around 980,000 clones, roughly 74% of them singletons; the top ten hold 0.6% to 0.7%. Trimming took 4 bases from V and 9 from J, leaving 11 bases between them. CDR1 and CDR2 from the germline V gene are SGHDT and YYEEEE. This CDR3 is built from 12 residues. The sequenced sample consisted of memory CD4+ T cells from PBMCs. The subset: CD45RA-negative fraction. The chain carries TRBV5-6 and TRBJ2-1, with D possibly TRBD2 on 6 matching bases. This TCR was recovered from a man between 18 and 35 years old in good health. Some clones in this sample may be carry-over from other donors' samples. This CDR3 is CASSGGVPEQFF. The CDR3 DNA reads TGTGCCAGCAGCGGCGGGGTTCCTGAGCAGTTCTTC.